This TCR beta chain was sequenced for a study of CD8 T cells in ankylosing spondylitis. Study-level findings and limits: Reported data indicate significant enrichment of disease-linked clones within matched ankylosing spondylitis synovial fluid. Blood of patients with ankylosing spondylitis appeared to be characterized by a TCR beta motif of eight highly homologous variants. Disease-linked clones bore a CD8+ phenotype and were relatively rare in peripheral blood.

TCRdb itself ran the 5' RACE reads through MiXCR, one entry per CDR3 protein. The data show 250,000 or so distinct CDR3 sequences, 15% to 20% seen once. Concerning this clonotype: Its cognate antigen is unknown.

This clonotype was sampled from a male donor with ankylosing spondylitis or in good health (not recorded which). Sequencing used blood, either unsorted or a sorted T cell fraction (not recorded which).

The DNA for the CDR3 is TGTGCCAGCAGTCCAGATCAGGTTTCCCTCTACGAGCAGTACTTC. Translating gives CASSPDQVSLYEQYF. The rearrangement links TRBV12-3 or TRBV12-4 to TRBJ2-7; D not resolved. The length of the CDR3 is 15 residues. V was clipped by 5 bases and J by 3 bases, with 17 bases between them.